The sequence of this T cell receptor beta chain was determined in a study of control samples from healthy donors and cancer patients. The table came from immunoSEQ multiplex PCR; TCRdb's copy has only in-frame clones and leaves some out. The sample lists tens of thousands of clones, roughly 92% occurring once. V was trimmed by 4 bases and J by 0 bases, leaving 12 bases between them. Looked up from germline, CDR1 is SGDLS and CDR2 is YYNGEE. This CDR3 comprises 15 residues. The clonotype comes from a man aged 25-45 years with colorectal cancer. V and J are TRBV9 and TRBJ2-3; TRBD1 is a possible D gene (5 bases). The specimen sequenced was PBMCs. The CDR3: CASSLGPSSTDTQYF. In DNA form, the CDR3 reads TGTGCCAGCAGCCTGGGGCCCTCTAGCACAGATACGCAGTATTTT.